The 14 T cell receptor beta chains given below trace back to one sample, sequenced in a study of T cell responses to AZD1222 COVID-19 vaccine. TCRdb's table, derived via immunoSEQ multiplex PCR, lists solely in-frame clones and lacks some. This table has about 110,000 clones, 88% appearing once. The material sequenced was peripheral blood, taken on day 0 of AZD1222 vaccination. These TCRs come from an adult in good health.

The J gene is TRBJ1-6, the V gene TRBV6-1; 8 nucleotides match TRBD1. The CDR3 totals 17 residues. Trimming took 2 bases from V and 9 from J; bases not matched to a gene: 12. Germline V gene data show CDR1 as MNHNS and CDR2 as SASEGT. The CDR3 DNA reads TGTGCCAGCAGTGAATGGCCGATGACAGGGGAAGTTTCACCCCTCCACTTT. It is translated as CASSEWPMTGEVSPLHF.

The CDR3 reads CASSDTGGNTEAFF. The CDR3 nucleotides read TGCGCCAGCAGTGACACAGGGGGCAACACTGAAGCTTTCTTT. The genes are TRBV10-1 and TRBJ1-1, with 9 bases that match TRBD1. The CDR3 covers 14 residues. V shed 3 bases, J shed 2 bases, and the junction held 1 base outside the gene matches. Germline assignment: CDR1 WNHNN and CDR2 SYGVQD (reference sequence).

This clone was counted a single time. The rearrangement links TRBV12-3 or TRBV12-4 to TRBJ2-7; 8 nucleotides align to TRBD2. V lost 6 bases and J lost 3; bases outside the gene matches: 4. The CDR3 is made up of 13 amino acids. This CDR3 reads CASRTSVNYEQYF. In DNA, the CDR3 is TGTGCCAGCAGGACTAGCGTAAACTACGAGCAGTACTTC.

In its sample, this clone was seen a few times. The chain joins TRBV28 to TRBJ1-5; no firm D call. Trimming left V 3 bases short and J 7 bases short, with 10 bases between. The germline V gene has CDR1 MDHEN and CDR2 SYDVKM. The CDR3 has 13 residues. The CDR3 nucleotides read TGTGCCAGCAGTTTCGGGGTCCCCCAGCCCCAGCATTTT. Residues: CASSFGVPQPQHF.

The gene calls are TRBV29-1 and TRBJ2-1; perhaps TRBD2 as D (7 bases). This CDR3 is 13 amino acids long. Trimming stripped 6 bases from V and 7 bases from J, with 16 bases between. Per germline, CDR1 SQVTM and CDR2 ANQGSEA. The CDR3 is CSVRGEGGNEQFF. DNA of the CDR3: TGCAGCGTGCGAGGGGAGGGGGGGAATGAGCAGTTCTTC.

The CDR3 spells CASSAPGLAYEQYF. DNA of the CDR3: TGTGCCAGTAGTGCTCCGGGACTAGCGTACGAGCAGTACTTC. The chain uses TRBV19 and TRBJ2-7; 10 nucleotides match TRBD2. CDR1 is LNHDA and CDR2 is SQIVND in the germline V gene (reference sequence). The CDR3 length is 14 residues. Trimming removed 5 bases from V and 4 bases from J; junction bases left unmatched: 5. Supplemented by reference TRBV19 and TRBJ2-7, the full variable domain reads DGGITQSPKYLFRKEGQNVTLSCEQNLNHDAMYWYRQDPGQGLRLIYYSQIVNDFQKGDIAEGYSVSREKKESFPLTVTSAQKNPTAFYLCASSAPGLAYEQYFGPGTRLTVT.

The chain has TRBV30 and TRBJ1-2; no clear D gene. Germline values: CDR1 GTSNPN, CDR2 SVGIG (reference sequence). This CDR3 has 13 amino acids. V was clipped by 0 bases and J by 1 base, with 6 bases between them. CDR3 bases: TGTGCCTGGAGTGTAAGGCTTAACTATGGCTACACCTTC. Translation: CAWSVRLNYGYTF.

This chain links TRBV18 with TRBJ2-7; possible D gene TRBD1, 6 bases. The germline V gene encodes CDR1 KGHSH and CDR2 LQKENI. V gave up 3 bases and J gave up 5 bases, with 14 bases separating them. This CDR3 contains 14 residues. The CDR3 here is CASSPQDSSNEQYF. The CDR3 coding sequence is TGTGCCAGCTCACCTCAGGACAGTTCGAACGAGCAGTACTTC.

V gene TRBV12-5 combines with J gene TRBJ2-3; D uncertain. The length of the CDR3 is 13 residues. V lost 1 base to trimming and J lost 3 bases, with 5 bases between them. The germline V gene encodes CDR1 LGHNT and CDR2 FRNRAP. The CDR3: CASGLGETDTQYF. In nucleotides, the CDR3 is TGTGCTAGTGGTTTGGGCGAGACAGATACGCAGTATTTT.

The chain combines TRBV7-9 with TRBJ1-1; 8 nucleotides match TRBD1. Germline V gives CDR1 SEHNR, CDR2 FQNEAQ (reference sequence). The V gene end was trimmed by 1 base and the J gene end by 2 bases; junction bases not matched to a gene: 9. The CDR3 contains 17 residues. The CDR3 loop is CASSLVGGQGYNTEAFF. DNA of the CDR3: TGTGCCAGCAGCTTAGTTGGCGGACAGGGTTACAACACTGAAGCTTTCTTT.

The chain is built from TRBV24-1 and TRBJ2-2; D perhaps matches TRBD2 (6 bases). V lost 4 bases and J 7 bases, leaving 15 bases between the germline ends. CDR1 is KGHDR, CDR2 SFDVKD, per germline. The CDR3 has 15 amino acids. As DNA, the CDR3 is TGTGCCACCAGTGAGAAAGGGACTGCTGGCGGGGAGCTGTTTTTT. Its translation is CATSEKGTAGGELFF.

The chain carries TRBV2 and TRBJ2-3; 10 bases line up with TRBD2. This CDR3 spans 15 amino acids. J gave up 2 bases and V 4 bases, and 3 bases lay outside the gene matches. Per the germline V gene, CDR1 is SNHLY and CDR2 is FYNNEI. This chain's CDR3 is CASSVLAGATDTQYF. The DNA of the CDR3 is TGTGCCAGCAGTGTTCTAGCGGGAGCCACAGATACGCAGTATTTT. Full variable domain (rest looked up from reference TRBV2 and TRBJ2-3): EPEVTQTPSHQVTQMGQEVILRCVPISNHLYFYWYRQILGQKVEFLVSFYNNEISEKSEIFDDQFSVERPDGSNFTLKIRSTKLEDSAMYFCASSVLAGATDTQYFGPGTRLTVL.

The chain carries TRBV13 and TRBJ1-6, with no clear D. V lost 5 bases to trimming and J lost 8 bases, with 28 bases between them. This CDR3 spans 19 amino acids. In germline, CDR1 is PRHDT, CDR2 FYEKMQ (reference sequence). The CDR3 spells CASSHAAWDGERGDSPLHF. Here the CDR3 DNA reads TGTGCCAGCAGCCACGCCGCCTGGGATGGGGAGCGCGGAGATTCACCCCTCCACTTT.

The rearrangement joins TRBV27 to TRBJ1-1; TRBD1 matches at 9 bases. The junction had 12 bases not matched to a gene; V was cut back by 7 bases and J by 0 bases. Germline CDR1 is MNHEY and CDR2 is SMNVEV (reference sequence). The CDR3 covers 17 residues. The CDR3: CASKTRRTGVMNTEAFF. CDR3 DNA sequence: TGTGCCAGCAAAACGAGGAGGACAGGGGTCATGAACACTGAAGCTTTCTTT.